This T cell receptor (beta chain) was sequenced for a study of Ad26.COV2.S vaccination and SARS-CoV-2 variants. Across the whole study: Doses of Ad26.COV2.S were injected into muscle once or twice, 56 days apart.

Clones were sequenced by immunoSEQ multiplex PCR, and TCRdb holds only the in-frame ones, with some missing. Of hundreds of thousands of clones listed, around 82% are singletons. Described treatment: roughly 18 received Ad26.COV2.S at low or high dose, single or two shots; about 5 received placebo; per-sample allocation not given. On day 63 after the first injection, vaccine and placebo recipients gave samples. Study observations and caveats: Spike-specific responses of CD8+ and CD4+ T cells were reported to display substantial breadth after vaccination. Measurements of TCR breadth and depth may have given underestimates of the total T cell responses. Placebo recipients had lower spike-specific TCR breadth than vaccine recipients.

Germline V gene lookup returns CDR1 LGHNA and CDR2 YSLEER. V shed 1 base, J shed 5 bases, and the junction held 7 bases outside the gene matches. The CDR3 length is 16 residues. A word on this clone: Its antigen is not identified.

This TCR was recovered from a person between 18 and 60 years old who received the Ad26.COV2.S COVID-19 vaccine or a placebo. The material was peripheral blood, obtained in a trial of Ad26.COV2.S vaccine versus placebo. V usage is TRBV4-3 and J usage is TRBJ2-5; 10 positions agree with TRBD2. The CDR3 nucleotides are TGCGCCAGCAGCCAAGTGGAGCGGGGGGGCCGGGAGACCCAGTACTTC. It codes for CASSQVERGGRETQYF.